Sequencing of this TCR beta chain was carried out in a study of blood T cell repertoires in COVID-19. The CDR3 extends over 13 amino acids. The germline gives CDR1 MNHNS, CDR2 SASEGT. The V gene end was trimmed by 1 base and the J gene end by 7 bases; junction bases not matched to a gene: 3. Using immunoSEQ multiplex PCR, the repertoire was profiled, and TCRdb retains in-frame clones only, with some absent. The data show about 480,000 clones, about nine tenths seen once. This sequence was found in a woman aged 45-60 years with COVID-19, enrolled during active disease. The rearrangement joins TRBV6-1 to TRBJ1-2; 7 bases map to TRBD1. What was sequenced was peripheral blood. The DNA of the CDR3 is TGTGCCAGCAGTGAAGAACAGGGGTCTGGCTACACCTTC. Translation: CASSEEQGSGYTF.